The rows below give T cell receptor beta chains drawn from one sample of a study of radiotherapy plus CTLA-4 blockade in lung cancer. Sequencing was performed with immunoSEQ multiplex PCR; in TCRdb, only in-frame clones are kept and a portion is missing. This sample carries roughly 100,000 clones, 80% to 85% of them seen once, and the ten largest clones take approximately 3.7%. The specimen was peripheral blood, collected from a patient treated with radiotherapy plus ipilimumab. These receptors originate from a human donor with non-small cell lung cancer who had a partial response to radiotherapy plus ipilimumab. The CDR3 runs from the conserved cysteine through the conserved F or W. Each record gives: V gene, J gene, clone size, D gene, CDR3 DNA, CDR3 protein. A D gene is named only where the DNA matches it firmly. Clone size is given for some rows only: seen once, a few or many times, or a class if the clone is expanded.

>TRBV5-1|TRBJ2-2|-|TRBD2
TGCGCCAGCAGTGAGGGACTAGCGCCCGGGGAGCTGTTTTTT
CASSEGLAPGELFF
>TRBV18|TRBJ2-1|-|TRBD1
TGTGCCAGCTCTCAGCAGGGGGCGGCCTACAATGAGCAGTTCTTC
CASSQQGAAYNEQFF
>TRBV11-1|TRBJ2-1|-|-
TGTGCCAGCAGCTTAGGGAGCGGGCCCTACAATGAGCAGTTCTTC
CASSLGSGPYNEQFF
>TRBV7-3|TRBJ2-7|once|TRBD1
TGTGCCAGCAACTCAACAGGGGGTCTAGCCTACGAGCAGTACTTC
CASNSTGGLAYEQYF
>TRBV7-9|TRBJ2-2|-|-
TGTGCCAGCAGCTTACGTGGGGGGACCGGGGAGCTGTTTTTT
CASSLRGGTGELFF
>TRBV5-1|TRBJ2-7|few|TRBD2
TGCGCCAGCAGCCCAGACACCGGGACTAGCGGGAACGAGCAGTACTTC
CASSPDTGTSGNEQYF
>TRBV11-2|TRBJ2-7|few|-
TGTGCCAGCAGCTTAGGTCCGCAAGCAGACTACTACGAGCAGTACTTC
CASSLGPQADYYEQYF
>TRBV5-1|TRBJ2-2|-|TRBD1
TGCGCCAGCAGCTTGTCGGGACAGGGCTCGAACACCGGGGAGCTGTTTTTT
CASSLSGQGSNTGELFF
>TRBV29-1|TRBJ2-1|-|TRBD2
TGCAGCGTGACCCCGATGACTAGCGGGAGGGCCAATGAGCAGTTCTTC
CSVTPMTSGRANEQFF
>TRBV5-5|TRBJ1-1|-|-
TGTGCCAGCAGCCCCACGTACGGAGTGAACACTGAAGCTTTCTTT
CASSPTYGVNTEAFF
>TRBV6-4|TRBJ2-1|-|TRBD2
TGTGCCAGCAGTGTGGCTAGCGGGAGAGGGAATGAGCAGTTCTTC
CASSVASGRGNEQFF
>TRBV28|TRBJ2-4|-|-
TGTGCCAGCAGTGGGGCAGGGGGGACCAAAAACATTCAGTACTTC
CASSGAGGTKNIQYF
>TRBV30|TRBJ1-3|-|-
TGTGCCTGGAACCACCGGGACAACCCCACTGGAAACACCATATATTTT
CAWNHRDNPTGNTIYF
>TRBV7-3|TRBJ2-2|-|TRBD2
TGTGCCAGCACCCTGACTAGCGGGAGGGCCTCCGGGGAGCTGTTTTTT
CASTLTSGRASGELFF
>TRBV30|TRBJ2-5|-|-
TGTGCCTGGAGTGTCGGGGGGACCCAGTACTTC
CAWSVGGTQYF
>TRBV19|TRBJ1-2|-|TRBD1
TGTGCCAGTAGTACCCAGACAGGGAACTATGGCTACACCTTC
CASSTQTGNYGYTF
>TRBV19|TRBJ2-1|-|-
TGTGCCAGTAGTATAGGACAGAGTGTGAATGAGCAGTTCTTC
CASSIGQSVNEQFF
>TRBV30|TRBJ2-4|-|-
TGTGCCTGGACGACTCCTCGGGTTTCAGCCAAAAACATTCAGTATTTC
CAWTTPRVSAKNIQYF
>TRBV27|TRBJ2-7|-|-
TGTGCCAGCAGTTTATACAGGCAGGAACCCTACGAGCAGTACTTC
CASSLYRQEPYEQYF
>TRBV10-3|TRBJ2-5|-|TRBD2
TGTGCCATCAGTGACACTAGCGGGAGTTCGGAGACCCAGTACTTC
CAISDTSGSSETQYF
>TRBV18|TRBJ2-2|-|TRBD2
TGTGCCAGCTCCCTAGCGGGAGTACGGACCGGGGAGCTGTTTTTT
CASSLAGVRTGELFF
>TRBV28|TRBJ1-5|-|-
TGTGCCAGCAGTTACAGTTACAATCAGCCCCAGCATTTT
CASSYSYNQPQHF
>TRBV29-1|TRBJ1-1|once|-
TGCAGCGTTGAAGATTTCGGGGGGCAGGGTGAAGCTTTCTTT
CSVEDFGGQGEAFF
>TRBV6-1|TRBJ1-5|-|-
TGTGCCAGCAGTGAAGCTCGGGGAGGGGACCAGCCCCAGCATTTT
CASSEARGGDQPQHF
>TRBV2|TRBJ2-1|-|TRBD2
TGTGCCAGCAGTGCTAGCGGGTATGAGCAGTTCTTC
CASSASGYEQFF
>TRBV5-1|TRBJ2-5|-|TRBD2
TGCGCCAGCAGCCCAAGACTAGCGGGAGGGGGAGAGACCCAGTACTTC
CASSPRLAGGGETQYF
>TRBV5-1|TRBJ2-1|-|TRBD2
TGCGCCAGCAGCTTGGCTAGCGGGAGCCTGTACAATGAGCAGTTCTTC
CASSLASGSLYNEQFF
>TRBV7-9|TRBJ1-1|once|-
TGTGCCAGCAGCTTATCAGGGGCCACTGAAGCTTTCTTT
CASSLSGATEAFF